This TCR beta chain was identified during a study of CD8+ T cells in alopecia areata. This CDR3 is built from 9 residues. Trimming left V 7 bases short and J 5 bases short, with 2 bases between. Per the germline V gene, CDR1 is MNHEY and CDR2 is SMNVEV (reference sequence). General study findings and limits: Patients shared TCRs less clearly than mice did, possibly for HLA-related reasons. Scalp sequencing also captures normal skin's resident alphabeta T cells.

Turning to this clone: Its antigen remains unidentified.

Treatment indicated: oral pan-JAK inhibitor, 5-10 mg twice daily. Reverse transcribed after extraction, RNA yielded cDNA as the sequencing template. Using immunoSEQ multiplex PCR, the repertoire was profiled, and TCRdb retains in-frame clones only, with some absent. The sample has about 210,000 clones; roughly two fifths are singletons. J is TRBJ1-2 and V is TRBV27; D is unresolved. This clonotype was sampled from a human donor with alopecia areata. This specimen consisted of CD4+ T cells sorted from blood, obtained at approximately week 37, from a patient treated with tofacitinib. In nucleotides, the CDR3 is TGTGCCAGCAAATATGGCTACACCTTC. Amino acids: CASKYGYTF.